A selection of T cell receptor beta chains follows, all from one sample in a study of early T cells in non-severe SARS-CoV-2 infection. MiXCR, run by TCRdb on the 5' RACE reads, gives a single entry per CDR3 protein. The profile shows tens of thousands of distinct CDR3 sequences, 5.8% of them singletons. The sample was whole blood. These receptors originate from an adult who was a healthcare worker with PCR-confirmed SARS-CoV-2 infection or an uninfected control (not recorded which). Both conserved end residues are part of each CDR3. The D gene is left open where the match is weak. Clone size is stated in some rows and not others, as once, few, many or a class when expanded.

clone_size j_call v_call d_call cdr3_aa cdr3_nt
many TRBJ2-1 TRBV5-4 TRBD2 CASSLEPGGYNEQFF TGTGCCAGCAGCTTGGAACCGGGAGGGTACAATGAGCAGTTCTTC
many TRBJ2-1 TRBV10-1 - CASSDGSMDEQFF TGCGCCAGCAGTGACGGGAGTATGGATGAGCAGTTCTTC
few TRBJ2-3 TRBV2 TRBD2 CASSGSGAPDTQYF TGTGCCAGCAGTGGTAGCGGGGCCCCAGATACGCAGTATTTT
many TRBJ1-1 TRBV10-3 - CAISVKTNTEAFF TGTGCCATCAGTGTTAAAACGAACACTGAAGCTTTCTTT
many TRBJ2-2 TRBV20-1 TRBD1 CSAITGGFVTGELFF TGCAGTGCTATCACAGGGGGCTTTGTCACCGGGGAGCTGTTTTTT
many TRBJ2-3 TRBV7-9 - CASSYSGQGVTDTQYF TGTGCCAGCAGCTACAGCGGGCAGGGGGTGACAGATACGCAGTATTTT
many TRBJ2-3 TRBV7-6 - CASSLSGGGLQDTQYF TGTGCCAGCAGCTTATCTGGCGGGGGCCTTCAGGATACGCAGTATTTT
- TRBJ2-7 TRBV9 - CASSVAPLSEQYF TGTGCCAGCAGCGTAGCCCCGTTGAGCGAGCAGTACTTC
- TRBJ2-7 TRBV29-1 TRBD2 CSVLPWTSGVSSYEQYF TGCAGCGTTCTTCCTTGGACTAGCGGGGTAAGCTCCTACGAGCAGTACTTC
many TRBJ1-6 TRBV3-1 - CASSQDNPSPLHF TGTGCCAGCAGCCAAGATAACCCCTCACCCCTCCACTTT
many TRBJ2-3 TRBV20-1 TRBD2 CSASPEAGGFSGFRTDTQYF TGCAGTGCTTCCCCGGAGGCGGGGGGGTTTTCGGGGTTCCGCACAGATACGCAGTATTTT
many TRBJ1-2 TRBV12-3/TRBV12-4 TRBD1 CASSLTKGGQGNGYTF TGTGCCAGCAGTCTAACCAAGGGGGGACAGGGAAATGGCTACACCTTC
many TRBJ2-5 TRBV20-1 TRBD2 CSASPSGGSQETQYF TGCAGTGCAAGTCCTAGCGGGGGGTCCCAAGAGACCCAGTACTTC
many TRBJ2-5 TRBV6-5 - CASSSGGRAQETQYF TGTGCCAGCAGTTCCGGAGGGAGAGCCCAAGAGACCCAGTACTTC
many TRBJ1-2 TRBV2 - CASSGEANYGYTF TGTGCCAGCAGTGGGGAAGCTAACTATGGCTACACCTTC
many TRBJ1-2 TRBV12-3/TRBV12-4 - CASRDPGRTGGGYTF TGTGCCAGCAGGGACCCGGGACGGACGGGAGGAGGCTACACCTTC
medium-sized TRBJ2-3 TRBV20-1 TRBD2 CSAQSGSGTDTQYF TGCAGTGCCCAGAGCGGGAGCGGCACAGATACGCAGTATTTT
many TRBJ1-1 TRBV7-6 - CASSRTANTEAFF TGTGCCAGCAGCCGCACAGCGAACACTGAAGCTTTCTTT
many TRBJ2-5 TRBV6-5 - CASSYSGRDQETQYF TGTGCCAGCAGTTACTCGGGCCGCGACCAAGAGACCCAGTACTTC
few TRBJ2-2 TRBV7-2 - CASSLEAANTGELFF TGTGCCAGCAGCTTAGAAGCCGCGAACACCGGGGAGCTGTTTTTT
many TRBJ2-6 TRBV6-4 - CASSDEGGSGANVLTF TGTGCCAGCAGTGATGAGGGCGGCTCTGGGGCCAACGTCCTGACTTTC
many TRBJ2-7 TRBV7-9 TRBD1 CASSLGRGNEQYF TGTGCCAGCAGCTTAGGCAGGGGGAACGAGCAGTACTTC
- TRBJ2-7 TRBV7-9 TRBD1 CASSPSTGGRYEQYF TGTGCCAGCAGCCCGTCGACAGGGGGCAGGTACGAGCAGTACTTC
many TRBJ2-2 TRBV29-1 TRBD2 CSVAYTSGGSGELFF TGCAGCGTCGCTTACACTAGCGGGGGTTCCGGGGAGCTGTTTTTT
many TRBJ2-3 TRBV11-2 - CASSFMSRLTDTQYF TGTGCCAGCAGCTTTATGAGTCGACTCACAGATACGCAGTATTTT
- TRBJ1-1 TRBV12-3/TRBV12-4 TRBD1 CASSLRVGRGPPEAFF TGTGCCAGCAGCTTACGGGTGGGCAGGGGGCCCCCTGAAGCTTTCTTT
many TRBJ2-3 TRBV11-2 - CASSTNGDTQYF TGTGCCAGCAGCACGAATGGGGATACGCAGTATTTT
many TRBJ2-1 TRBV11-1 - CASSQTRYNEQFF TGTGCCAGCAGCCAAACAAGATACAATGAGCAGTTCTTC
many TRBJ2-7 TRBV5-6 - CASSLEGWSTESYF TGTGCCAGCAGCTTGGAAGGGTGGTCGACAGAAAGCTACTTC
many TRBJ2-5 TRBV5-4 TRBD2 CASSLEPLAEETQYF TGTGCCAGCAGCCTCGAACCTCTAGCGGAAGAGACCCAGTACTTC
many TRBJ1-2 TRBV7-2 TRBD1 CASSSGQGSYGYTF TGTGCCAGCAGCTCGGGACAGGGGTCCTATGGCTACACCTTC
many TRBJ2-7 TRBV6-1 - CASSEGGQPYEQYF TGTGCCAGCAGTGAGGGGGGCCAGCCCTACGAGCAGTACTTC
many TRBJ2-3 TRBV7-6 TRBD1 CASGPGQGDTQYF TGTGCCAGCGGTCCGGGACAGGGAGATACGCAGTATTTT
- TRBJ2-1 TRBV13 - CASRIGFGTPYNEQFF TGTGCCAGCAGGATCGGGTTCGGGACACCGTACAATGAGCAGTTCTTC
many TRBJ1-1 TRBV12-5 - CASALAVWNTEAFF TGTGCTAGTGCCCTCGCGGTCTGGAACACTGAAGCTTTCTTT
- TRBJ2-3 TRBV5-1 TRBD2 CASSDGGAADTQYF TGCGCCAGCTCCGACGGGGGGGCCGCGGATACGCAGTATTTT
many TRBJ2-6 TRBV6-2/TRBV6-3 - CASSTPTDSGANVLTF TGTGCCAGCAGTACCCCGACAGACTCTGGGGCCAACGTCCTGACTTTC
many TRBJ2-2 TRBV11-3 - CASSLMDRTGELFF TGTGCCAGCAGCTTAATGGATCGCACCGGGGAGCTGTTTTTT
many TRBJ2-3 TRBV2 - CASTAITDTQYF TGTGCCAGCACAGCAATAACAGATACGCAGTATTTT
many TRBJ2-7 TRBV7-9 - CASSLSSRGREQYF TGTGCCAGCAGCTTGTCCAGTCGGGGGCGAGAGCAGTACTTC
many TRBJ2-1 TRBV29-1 - CSVRQLGANIF TGCAGCGTCCGCCAGTTGGGAGCCAACATCTTC
few TRBJ2-1 TRBV20-1 - CSASTGFYNEQFF TGCAGTGCTAGTACTGGGTTCTACAATGAGCAGTTCTTC
many TRBJ1-2 TRBV7-6 TRBD1 CASSLGPGGSPYGYTF TGTGCCAGCAGCTTAGGTCCAGGGGGCTCCCCCTATGGCTACACCTTC